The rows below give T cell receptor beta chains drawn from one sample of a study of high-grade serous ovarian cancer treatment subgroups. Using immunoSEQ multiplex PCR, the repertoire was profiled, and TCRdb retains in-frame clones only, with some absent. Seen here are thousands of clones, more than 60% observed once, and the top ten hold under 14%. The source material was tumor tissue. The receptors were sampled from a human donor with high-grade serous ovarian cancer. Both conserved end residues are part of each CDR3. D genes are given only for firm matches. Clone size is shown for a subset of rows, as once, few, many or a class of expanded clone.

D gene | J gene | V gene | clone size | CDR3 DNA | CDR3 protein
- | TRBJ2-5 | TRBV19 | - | TGTGCCAGTAGTATAAGGCTTCAAGAGACCCAGTACTTC | CASSIRLQETQYF
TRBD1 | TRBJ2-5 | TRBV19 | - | TGTGCCAGTAGTATACAGGGGGCAGAAGAGACCCAGTACTTC | CASSIQGAEETQYF
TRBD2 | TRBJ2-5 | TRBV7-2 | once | TGTGCCAGCAGCTTAGGACTAGCGGGGGGGCCCCAAGAGACCCAGTACTTC | CASSLGLAGGPQETQYF
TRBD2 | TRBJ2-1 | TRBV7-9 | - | TGTGCCAGAGCGGGAGGGGCCGATGAGCAGTTCTTC | CARAGGADEQFF
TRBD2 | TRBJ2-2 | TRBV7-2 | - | TGTGCCAGCAGCCAACTGGGGGGGGGCACCGGGGAGCTGTTTTTT | CASSQLGGGTGELFF
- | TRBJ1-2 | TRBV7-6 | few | TGTGCCAGCAGCTTAGGGGAAGGCGGGGCGGGAGGCTACACCTTC | CASSLGEGGAGGYTF
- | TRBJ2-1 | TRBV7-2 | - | TGTGCCAGCAGCACCGGCCTCGGGCTTGAGCAGTTCTTC | CASSTGLGLEQFF
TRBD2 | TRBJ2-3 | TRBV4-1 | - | TGCGCCAGCAGCCAAGATCGTGAAGTGGCTAGCGGGAGATCCAGAGATACGCAGTATTTT | CASSQDREVASGRSRDTQYF
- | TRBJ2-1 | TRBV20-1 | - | TGCAGTGCTGGACTAAATGAGCAGTTCTTC | CSAGLNEQFF
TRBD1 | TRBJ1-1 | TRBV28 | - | TGTGCCAGCAAACCCCCGGACAGGGCAAACACTGAAGCTTTCTTT | CASKPPDRANTEAFF
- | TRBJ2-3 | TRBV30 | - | TGTGCCTGGAGTGTCGAGCATAGCACAGATACGCAGTATTTT | CAWSVEHSTDTQYF
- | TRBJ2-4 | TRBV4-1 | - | TGCGCCAGCAGCCTCATCAAATCCGGCAGTTTAGCCAAAAACATTCAGTACTTC | CASSLIKSGSLAKNIQYF
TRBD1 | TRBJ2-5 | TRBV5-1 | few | TGCGCCAGCAGCCCCGCCGGGACAGGGGTCGAGACCCAGTACTTC | CASSPAGTGVETQYF
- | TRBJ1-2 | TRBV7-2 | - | TGTGCCAGCAGCCCCCAGGGCTATGGCTACACCTTC | CASSPQGYGYTF
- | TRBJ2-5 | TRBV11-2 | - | TGTGCCAGCAGCTTTCACCAGGGCCTGAGGGAGACCCAGTACTTC | CASSFHQGLRETQYF
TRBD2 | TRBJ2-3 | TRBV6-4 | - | TGTGCCAGCAGTCCACTAGCGGGAGGGCCTTTGCAGTATTTT | CASSPLAGGPLQYF
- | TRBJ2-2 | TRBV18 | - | TGTGCCAGCTCATCCATCACCAGGGACACCGGGGAGCTGTTTTTT | CASSSITRDTGELFF
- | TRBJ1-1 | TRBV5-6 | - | TGTGCCAGTAGGACCATGAACACTGAAGCTTTCTTT | CASRTMNTEAFF
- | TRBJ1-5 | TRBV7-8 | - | TGTGCCAGCAGCTTAGGGGACCCGGGCCAGCCCCAGCATTTT | CASSLGDPGQPQHF
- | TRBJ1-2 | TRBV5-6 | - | TGTGCCAGCAGCCCTGGGGGGATCAACTATGGCTACACCTTC | CASSPGGINYGYTF